The sequence of this TCR beta chain was determined in a study of PD-1 blockade in classical Hodgkin lymphoma. Study overall: Nivolumab was administered to patients intravenously at 3 mg/kg every 2 weeks. Study outcomes and limitations: Relative to healthy donors, newly diagnosed patients reportedly had lower baseline TCR diversity, which was reported as lower still in relapsed/refractory patients.

Worth noting for this clone: Its antigen is currently unknown.

V lost 1 base, J lost 0 bases, and 18 bases lay in between. CDR3 length: 18 residues. The germline CDR1 and CDR2 sequences are SEHNR and FQNEAQ (reference sequence). All patients relapsed after autologous stem cell transplantation, and brentuximab vedotin exposure varied. The method was immunoSEQ multiplex PCR; TCRdb's version includes in-frame clones alone and lacks a portion of them. Of 25,000 to 30,000 clones listed, about four fifths are singletons. The source is a human donor with classical Hodgkin lymphoma. The sequencing used peripheral blood mononuclear cells (PBMCs), collected before the second cycle of nivolumab. The chain combines TRBV7-9 with TRBJ1-2; D perhaps matches TRBD1 (5 bases). The CDR3 DNA reads TGTGCCAGCAGCTTAGTAACCTCGGGAGGGGCCGCTAACTATGGCTACACCTTC. Translation gives CASSLVTSGGAANYGYTF.